The next 30 T cell receptor beta chains were all read from a single sample in a study of metastatic and nonmetastatic thyroid tumors. Every patient was untreated before thyroid surgery. TCRdb re-called the PCR reads via MiXCR. The table shows 21,000 or so clones, with roughly 11% occurring only once. Sequencing was done on a sample of blood. Every receptor here comes from a female donor with papillary thyroid cancer or a benign thyroid nodule (not recorded which). Some clones in this sample may be carry-over from other donors' samples.

This clone appeared many times. This sequence joins TRBV18 and TRBJ2-7; 7 positions match TRBD1. Trimming cost V 3 bases and J 3 bases; bases outside gene matches: 5. The germline CDR1 and CDR2 sequences are KGHSH and LQKENI. The CDR3 has 14 residues. CDR3 nucleotides: TGTGCCAGCTCACCTCGGACAGGATTCTACGAGCAGTACTTC. This translates into CASSPRTGFYEQYF.

This clone has ten or more counts. This chain uses TRBV7-2 with TRBJ1-5; 10 positions match TRBD1. This CDR3 comprises 15 residues. V dropped 5 bases and J dropped 4; count of bases not matched to a gene: 5. The germline V gene has CDR1 SGHTA and CDR2 FQGNSA. The CDR3 is CASSPGTGANQPQHF. DNA of the CDR3: TGTGCCAGCAGCCCCGGGACAGGGGCTAATCAGCCCCAGCATTTT. The complete variable domain, with remaining parts taken from reference TRBV7-2 and TRBJ1-5, reads GAGVSQSPSNKVTEKGKDVELRCDPISGHTALYWYRQSLGQGLEFLIYFQGNSAPDKSGLPSDRFSAERTGGSVSTLTIQRTQQEDSAVYLCASSPGTGANQPQHFGDGTRLSIL.

In its sample, this clone was seen many times. This chain joins TRBV10-3 and TRBJ2-2; TRBD2 matches at 10 bases. CDR3 length equals 15 residues. Germline loops: CDR1 ENHRY, CDR2 SYGVKD. The trim removed 7 bases at V and 6 bases at J, leaving 8 bases unmatched. The DNA for the CDR3 is TGTGCCATCACTGGCGGACTAGCGGTCCCCGGGGAGCTGTTTTTT. It yields the protein CAITGGLAVPGELFF.

In this sample, this clone turned up many times. The CDR3 loop is CASSLRQGNTGELFF. The CDR3 coding sequence is TGTGCCAGCAGTTTGAGACAGGGGAACACCGGGGAGCTGTTTTTT. The chain has TRBV28 and TRBJ2-2, with 7 bases lining up with TRBD1. Germline lookup yields CDR1 MDHEN and CDR2 SYDVKM. V dropped 3 bases and J dropped 1; count of bases not matched to a gene: 2. This CDR3 is 15 amino acids long.

This clone was recorded a few times. Just one base apart from a much larger clone, this may be a read error. The same CDR3 arises from other DNA sequences in this sample as well. The CDR3 is CASSPLTGRVTEAFF. CDR3 nucleotides: TGTGCCAGCAGCCCCCTAACAGGGAGGGTCACTGAGGCTTTCTTT. The V gene is TRBV7-2, the J gene TRBJ1-1; possibly TRBD1 for D (6 bases). The V gene's germline CDR1 is SGHTA and CDR2 FQGNSA. This CDR3 is 15 amino acids long.

This clone was seen only a few times. This CDR3 is CASSSGQPGNTIYF. CDR3 DNA: TGTGCCAGCAGCTCTGGACAACCGGGTAACACCATATATTTT. The V call is TRBV5-4, the J call TRBJ1-3; perhaps TRBD1 as D (5 bases). The CDR3 contains 14 residues. Germline loops: CDR1 SGHNT, CDR2 YYREEE (reference sequence). V gave up 3 bases and J gave up 7 bases, with 14 bases separating them.

There are many counts of this clone. The genes are TRBV25-1 and TRBJ1-3; D is unresolved. Looked up from germline, CDR1 is MGHDK and CDR2 is SYGVNS. The CDR3 totals 13 residues. Deletions cut 7 bases from V and 3 bases from J, with 10 bases between. CDR3 in DNA: TGTGCCAGCAAGGTCCCAGGTGGAAACACCATATATTTT. Amino acids: CASKVPGGNTIYF.

This clone was detected a few times. The genes are TRBV6-2 or TRBV6-3 and TRBJ2-3, with a possible D match to TRBD2 (5 bases). The CDR3 consists of 15 residues. Trimming took 2 bases from V and 2 from J, leaving 11 bases between them. The V gene's germline CDR1 is MNHEY and CDR2 SVGEGT. CDR3 DNA sequence: TGTGCCAGCAGTTACGACGGAGGTGACACAGATACGCAGTATTTT. Translated, it gives CASSYDGGDTDTQYF.

This clone was counted between two and nine times. The V call is TRBV27, the J call TRBJ2-7, with TRBD2 matching 14 bases. This CDR3 is 16 amino acids long. After removal of 8 bases from V and 6 bases from J, the junction contained 12 bases not matched to a gene. Germline CDR1 MNHEY, CDR2 SMNVEV (reference sequence). Here the CDR3 DNA reads TGTGCCAGCGCGCATAGTCTCGGGACTAGCGGGAGCGAGCAGTACTTC. Protein: CASAHSLGTSGSEQYF.

This clone was seen many times. The chain is built from TRBV4-2 and TRBJ2-1, with TRBD2 identical over 13 bases. Germline V gene data show CDR1 as LGHNA and CDR2 as YNFKEQ. The CDR3 is 16 residues long. The ends lost 3 bases at V and 2 bases at J; junction bases unmatched: 1. CDR3 in amino acids: CASSQTSGGPYNEQFF. CDR3 DNA: TGTGCCAGCAGCCAGACTAGCGGGGGGCCCTACAATGAGCAGTTCTTC.

This clone was counted a few times. A much bigger clone sits one base away, suggesting this may be a read error. The genes are TRBV29-1 and TRBJ1-2; 7 bases match TRBD1. After removal of 6 bases from V and 8 bases from J, the junction contained 6 bases not matched to a gene. Germline V CDR1 and CDR2: SQVTM, ANQGSEA. This CDR3 has 11 residues. The CDR3 DNA reads as TGCAGCGTCTACAGACAGGGCGGCTACACCTTC. Encoded protein: CSVYRQGGYTF.

There are a few counts of this clone. The chain combines TRBV12-3 or TRBV12-4 with TRBJ2-3; D gene uncertain. V lost 3 bases to trimming and J lost 5 bases, with 6 bases between them. CDR3 length equals 12 residues. This CDR3 is CASSLVGDTQYF. The CDR3 DNA is TGTGCCAGCAGTTTGGTAGGAGATACGCAGTATTTT.

The chain recombines TRBV11-2 with TRBJ1-2; no firm D call. Trimming cost V 5 bases and J 4 bases, with 8 bases left between them. Germline V gene sequence: CDR1 SGHAT, CDR2 FQNNGV. The CDR3 is made up of 12 amino acids. The CDR3 DNA reads as TGTGCCAGCAGCGCCGGCCTCTATGGCTACACCTTC. Protein product: CASSAGLYGYTF. Full variable domain (missing parts from reference TRBV11-2 and TRBJ1-2): EAGVAQSPRYKIIEKRQSVAFWCNPISGHATLYWYQQILGQGPKLLIQFQNNGVVDDSQLPKDRFSAERLKGVDSTLKIQPAKLEDSAVYLCASSAGLYGYTFGSGTRLTVV.

This clone showed up many times. The chain is built from TRBV2 and TRBJ1-5; D not certain. The V and J ends lost 8 bases and 0 bases respectively, with 8 bases between them. The CDR3 has 13 amino acids. Germline V lookup: CDR1 SNHLY, CDR2 FYNNEI. CDR3 region: CASRKDSNQPQHF. CDR3 nucleotides: TGTGCCAGCCGGAAGGATAGCAATCAGCCCCAGCATTTT.

Here the CDR3 DNA reads TGTGCCAGCAGTTGCTATGATTCCTACGAGCAGTACTTC. Its protein product is CASSCYDSYEQYF. V gene TRBV6-5 combines with J gene TRBJ2-7; no clear D gene. Germline V lookup: CDR1 MNHEY, CDR2 SVGAGI. Trimming removed 4 bases from V and 1 base from J, with 8 bases in between. The CDR3 is 13 amino acids.

This clone was seen many times. This sequence may be a read error, since a much larger clone differs from it by one base. J is TRBJ2-1 and V is TRBV12-3 or TRBV12-4; the match to TRBD1 covers 9 bases. V was clipped by 7 bases and J by 6 bases; unmatched bases: 13. The CDR3 runs to 16 residues. The CDR3 nucleotides are TGTGCCAGCATCCGCGGACAGGGGCCGGGGTCCAATGAGCAGTTCTTC. Residues: CASIRGQGPGSNEQFF.

In its sample, this clone was seen many times. The chain couples TRBV6-1 to TRBJ2-5, with 8 bases matching TRBD2. The germline V gene encodes CDR1 MNHNS and CDR2 SASEGT. Unmatched junction bases numbered 5, after V lost 4 bases and J lost 4 bases. This CDR3 is built from 14 residues. This CDR3 is CASSVLAGGETQYF. The CDR3 coding sequence is TGTGCCAGCAGTGTTTTGGCGGGAGGAGAGACCCAGTACTTC.

In the case of this clone: A read error is possible here, since a much larger clone lies one base away. The chain uses TRBV18 and TRBJ2-3; D gene ambiguous. The V gene's germline CDR1 is KGHSH and CDR2 LQKENI. CDR3 length: 12 amino acids. The CDR3 loop reads CANSPYTDTQYF. The CDR3 coding sequence is TGTGCCAACTCACCTTACACAGATACGCAGTATTTT.

This clone has a count of ten or more. This chain uses TRBV20-1 with TRBJ2-1; the D is unclear. Per germline, CDR1 DFQATT and CDR2 SNEGSKA (reference sequence). The length of the CDR3 is 14 residues. The ends were cut back, 1 base at V and 7 bases at J, with 14 bases in the middle. CDR3 bases: TGCAGTGCTAGAGGAGAGACAATGTTGAATGAGCAGTTCTTC. Amino acid sequence: CSARGETMLNEQFF.

The table lists this clone with many counts. The V gene is TRBV7-3, the J gene TRBJ2-3, with 7 bases aligning to TRBD1. The V and J ends lost 5 bases and 1 base, in that order; junction bases with no gene match: 9. The germline CDR1 and CDR2 sequences are SGHTA and FQGTGA. The CDR3 has 16 residues. CDR3 sequence (DNA): TGTGCCAGCAGCGGAAAGGGGGCTGACGGCACAGATACGCAGTATTTT. It translates to CASSGKGADGTDTQYF.

This clone was detected ten times or more. The chain joins TRBV27 to TRBJ1-5; D remains unclear. Trimming took off 7 bases at V and 3 bases at J, with 13 bases between the two ends. The CDR3 consists of 14 residues. Germline V lookup: CDR1 MNHEY, CDR2 SMNVEV (reference sequence). CDR3 DNA sequence: TGTGCCAGCAATACGGACGGACCCAATCAGCCCCAGCATTTT. Translated: CASNTDGPNQPQHF.

This clone showed up just a few times. Since a much larger clone is just one base distant, this may be a read error. The chain is built from TRBV20-1 and TRBJ2-7, with a possible D match to TRBD2 (5 bases). This CDR3 has 11 residues. The germline CDR1 and CDR2 sequences are DFQATT and SNEGSKA (reference sequence). V lost 4 bases and J 12 bases, leaving 16 bases between the germline ends. Here the CDR3 reads CSAKSVGEWYF. Here the CDR3 DNA reads TGCAGTGCTAAATCAGTGGGAGAATGGTACTTC.

Here the CDR3 DNA reads TGTGCCAGCTCACTTGGACTAGCGGGAGACGCAGATACGCAGTATTTT. This translates into CASSLGLAGDADTQYF. The chain combines TRBV18 with TRBJ2-3; TRBD2 matches at 13 bases. The CDR3 runs to 16 residues. CDR1 and CDR2 (germline): KGHSH, LQKENI. V was pared by 4 bases and J by 4 bases, with 5 bases of the junction left unmatched.

The gene calls are TRBV9 and TRBJ2-4; 8 bases are shared with TRBD1. CDR1 is SGDLS and CDR2 is YYNGEE in the germline V gene. J was trimmed by 6 bases and V by 3 bases; bases with no gene match: 5. CDR3 length: 14 residues. The CDR3 DNA is TGTGCCAGCAGCGCCCGAGACAGGGGAAACATTCAGTACTTC. Translating it yields CASSARDRGNIQYF.

This clone was counted a few times. The J gene is TRBJ1-1, the V gene TRBV5-1, with 7 positions matching TRBD1. Germline V gene data show CDR1 as SGHRS and CDR2 as YFSETQ. The V segment lost 1 base and the J segment 4 bases; nucleotides outside the gene matches: 16. This CDR3 spans 18 amino acids. The CDR3 protein is CASSLISQGRGCSTEAFF. Written as DNA, the CDR3 is TGCGCCAGCAGCTTGATATCACAGGGGCGCGGTTGTAGCACTGAAGCTTTCTTT. Full variable domain (missing parts from reference TRBV5-1 and TRBJ1-1): KAGVTQTPRYLIKTRGQQVTLSCSPISGHRSVSWYQQTPGQGLQFLFEYFSETQRNKGNFPGRFSGRQFSNSRSEMNVSTLELGDSALYLCASSLISQGRGCSTEAFFGQGTRLTVV.

This clone appeared many times. One base away lies a much larger clone, so this may be a sequencing read error. The CDR3 DNA follows: TGCGCCAGCAGTGAGTGGGGGGCGGCTGAAGCTTTCTTT. Translation gives CASSEWGAAEAFF. The chain is built from TRBV10-2 and TRBJ1-1; a weak D match, TRBD1 (6 bases). From germline, CDR1 is WSHSY and CDR2 SAAADI. This CDR3 is built from 13 residues. V lost 1 base, J lost 6 bases, and 9 bases lay in between.

In its sample, this clone was seen many times. The CDR3 DNA sequence: TGTGCCAGCAGCCAAGATCCTGGCAGGTCCTACGAGCAGTACTTC. Its translation is CASSQDPGRSYEQYF. The chain is built from TRBV4-2 and TRBJ2-7; the D is unclear. The germline V and J ends were trimmed by 0 bases and 1 base, with 10 bases remaining between them. In germline, CDR1 is LGHNA, CDR2 YNFKEQ. This CDR3 is built from 15 residues.

This clone was recorded many times. This chain uses TRBV6-2 or TRBV6-3 with TRBJ1-1; D is uncertain. Germline V gives CDR1 MNHEY, CDR2 SVGEGT. This CDR3 region has 14 residues. V gave up 5 bases and J gave up 1 base, with 11 bases separating them. The CDR3: CASSTPGTNTEAFF. DNA for the CDR3: TGTGCCAGCAGTACGCCGGGAACGAACACTGAAGCTTTCTTT.

This clone was counted many times. The rearrangement uses TRBV13 and TRBJ1-5, with a weak D call TRBD1 (6 bases). The CDR3 consists of 14 residues. CDR1 and CDR2 (germline): PRHDT, FYEKMQ (reference sequence). Trimming stripped 8 bases from V and 8 bases from J, with 19 bases between. The CDR3 DNA is TGTGCCAGCCAACTTTCAGGGGCTCGGGAGCCCCAGCATTTT. Translated, it gives CASQLSGAREPQHF. Looking up the rest from reference TRBV13 and TRBJ1-5 gives the full variable domain: AAGVIQSPRHLIKEKRETATLKCYPIPRHDTVYWYQQGPGQDPQFLISFYEKMQSDKGSIPDRFSAQQFSDYHSELNMSSLELGDSALYFCASQLSGAREPQHFGDGTRLSIL.

This clone showed up many times. The rearrangement uses TRBV29-1 and TRBJ2-2; 9 bases agree with TRBD1. V shed 0 bases and J 6 bases; nucleotides not matched to a gene: 8. This CDR3 is built from 16 residues. CDR1 SQVTM and CDR2 ANQGSEA come from the germline V gene. Written as DNA, the CDR3 is TGCAGCGTTGAAGATCCCAACAGGGGGCGCCCCGGGGAGCTGTTTTTT. Translated, it gives CSVEDPNRGRPGELFF.